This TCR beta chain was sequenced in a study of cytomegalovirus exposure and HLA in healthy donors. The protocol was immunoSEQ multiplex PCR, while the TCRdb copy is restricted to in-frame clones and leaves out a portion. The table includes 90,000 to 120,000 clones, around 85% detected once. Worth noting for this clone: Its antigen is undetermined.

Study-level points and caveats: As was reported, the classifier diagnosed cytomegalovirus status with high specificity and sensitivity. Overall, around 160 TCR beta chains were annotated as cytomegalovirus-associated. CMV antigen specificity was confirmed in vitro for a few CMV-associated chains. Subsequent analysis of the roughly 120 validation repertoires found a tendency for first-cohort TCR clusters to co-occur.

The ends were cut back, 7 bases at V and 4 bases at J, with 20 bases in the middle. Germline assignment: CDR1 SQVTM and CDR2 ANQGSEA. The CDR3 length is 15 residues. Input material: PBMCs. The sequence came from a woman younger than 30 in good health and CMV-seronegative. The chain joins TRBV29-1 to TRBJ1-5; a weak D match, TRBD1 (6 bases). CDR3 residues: CSAVVQGGGNQPQHF. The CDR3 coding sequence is TGCAGCGCCGTGGTACAGGGCGGTGGGAATCAGCCCCAGCATTTT.